This T cell receptor beta chain was profiled in a study of blood T cell repertoires in COVID-19. Looking at the study overall: Collection of acute and convalescent COVID-19 samples took place in the United States, Italy and Spain.

CDR1 is MGHRA, CDR2 YSYEKL, per germline. The CDR3 is 16 residues long. The V gene end was trimmed by 2 bases and the J gene end by 8 bases; junction bases not matched to a gene: 11. The repertoire was sequenced with immunoSEQ multiplex PCR; TCRdb's copy has only in-frame clones and lacks some. The data contain 250,000 to 400,000 clones, about nine tenths of them singletons. Patients at the Seattle site were enrolled during active infection and followed longitudinally. The receptor was derived from a woman between 25 and 40 years old with COVID-19, enrolled during active disease. Sequences were obtained from peripheral blood. This chain uses TRBV4-1 with TRBJ2-1; 8 bases match TRBD2. The CDR3 bases are TGCGCCAGCAGCCAACCCGGGACTAGAGGGTTGGATGAGCAGTTCTTC. Protein sequence: CASSQPGTRGLDEQFF.